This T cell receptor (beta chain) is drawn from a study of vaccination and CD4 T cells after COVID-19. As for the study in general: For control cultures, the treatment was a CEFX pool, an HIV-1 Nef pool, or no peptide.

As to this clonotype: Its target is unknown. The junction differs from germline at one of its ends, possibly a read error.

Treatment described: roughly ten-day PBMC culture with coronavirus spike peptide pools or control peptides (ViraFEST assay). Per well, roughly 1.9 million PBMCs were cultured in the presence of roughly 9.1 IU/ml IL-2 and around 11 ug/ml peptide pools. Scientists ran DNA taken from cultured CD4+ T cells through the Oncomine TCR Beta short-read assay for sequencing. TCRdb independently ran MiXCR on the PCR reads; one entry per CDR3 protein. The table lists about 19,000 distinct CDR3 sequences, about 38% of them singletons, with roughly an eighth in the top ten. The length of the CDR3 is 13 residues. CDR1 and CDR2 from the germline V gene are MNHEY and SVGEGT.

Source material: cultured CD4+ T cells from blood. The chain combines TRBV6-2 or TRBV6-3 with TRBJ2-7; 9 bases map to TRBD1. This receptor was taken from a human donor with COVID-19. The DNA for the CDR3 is TGTGTCAGCACCACCGGGACAGGGTACGAGCAGTACTTC. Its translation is CVSTTGTGYEQYF.